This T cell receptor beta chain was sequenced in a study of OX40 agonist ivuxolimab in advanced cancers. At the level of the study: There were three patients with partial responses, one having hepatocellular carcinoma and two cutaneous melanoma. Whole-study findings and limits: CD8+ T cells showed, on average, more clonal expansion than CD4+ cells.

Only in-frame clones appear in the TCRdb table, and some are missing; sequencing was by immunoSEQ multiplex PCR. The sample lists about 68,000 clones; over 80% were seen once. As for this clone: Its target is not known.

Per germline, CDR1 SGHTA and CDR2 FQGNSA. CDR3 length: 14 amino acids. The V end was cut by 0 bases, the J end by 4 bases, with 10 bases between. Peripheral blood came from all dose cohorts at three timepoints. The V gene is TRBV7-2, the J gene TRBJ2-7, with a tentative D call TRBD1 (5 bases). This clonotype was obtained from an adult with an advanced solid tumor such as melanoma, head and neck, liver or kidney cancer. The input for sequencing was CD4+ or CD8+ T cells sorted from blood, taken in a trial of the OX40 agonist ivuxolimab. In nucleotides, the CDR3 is TGTGCCAGCAGCTTAGCTAGGGGCGTGTACGAGCAGTACTTC. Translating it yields CASSLARGVYEQYF.